The sequence of this TCR beta chain was determined in a study of control samples from healthy donors and cancer patients. Profiled with immunoSEQ multiplex PCR; TCRdb holds only in-frame clones, not every one. The sample has 150,000 or so clones, 93% seen once. V lost 5 bases, J lost 1 base, and 9 bases lay in between. This CDR3 contains 14 residues. Germline V gives CDR1 LNHDA, CDR2 SQIVND (reference sequence). The chain employs TRBV19 and TRBJ1-5; D may be TRBD1 (5 bases). The receptor was isolated from a man aged 18 to 29 in good health. Sample: blood. Here the CDR3 reads CASSYRGSNQPQHF. Written as DNA, the CDR3 is TGTGCCAGTAGTTATCGGGGGAGCAATCAGCCCCAGCATTTT.